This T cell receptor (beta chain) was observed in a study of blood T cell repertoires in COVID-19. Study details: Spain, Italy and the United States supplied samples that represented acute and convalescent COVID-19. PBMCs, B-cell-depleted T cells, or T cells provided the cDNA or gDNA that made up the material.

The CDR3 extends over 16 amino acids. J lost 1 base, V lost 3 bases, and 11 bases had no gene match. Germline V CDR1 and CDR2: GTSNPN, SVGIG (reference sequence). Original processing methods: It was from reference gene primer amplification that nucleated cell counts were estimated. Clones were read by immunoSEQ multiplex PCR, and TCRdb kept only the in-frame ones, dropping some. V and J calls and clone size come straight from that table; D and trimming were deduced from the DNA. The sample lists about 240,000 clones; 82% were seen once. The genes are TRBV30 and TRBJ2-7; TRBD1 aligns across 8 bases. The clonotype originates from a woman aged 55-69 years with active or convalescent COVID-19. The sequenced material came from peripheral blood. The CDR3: CAWRLPYRGTSYEQYF. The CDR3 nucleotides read TGTGCCTGGAGACTTCCTTACAGGGGGACATCCTACGAGCAGTACTTC.